This T cell receptor (beta chain) stems from a study of control samples from healthy donors and cancer patients. The data were produced by immunoSEQ multiplex PCR, yet TCRdb's version contains in-frame clones alone and is incomplete. Among more than 10,000 clones listed, approximately 93% were seen once. This CDR3 is 14 amino acids long. V was pared by 5 bases and J by 4 bases, with 15 bases between. Germline V lookup: CDR1 MNHEY, CDR2 SVGAGI. Source material: PBMCs. The rearrangement joins TRBV6-5 to TRBJ2-7, with D maybe TRBD1 (6 bases). The sequence came from a man in his sixties or seventies with head and neck cancer. CDR3: CASSRNRDTYEQYF. DNA for the CDR3: TGTGCCAGCAGTCGCAACAGGGATACTTACGAGCAGTACTTC.